This T cell receptor beta chain was identified in a study of T cell changes during pregnancy in multiple sclerosis. The table came from immunoSEQ multiplex PCR; TCRdb's copy has only in-frame clones and leaves some out. The repertoire has roughly 75,000 clones, under 95% of them found once; the top ten carry around 2.6%. This CDR3 is built from 15 residues. Per germline, CDR1 SGHRS and CDR2 YFSETQ. The ends lost 9 bases at V and 0 bases at J; junction bases unmatched: 11. The chain uses TRBV5-1 and TRBJ2-5; TRBD2 aligns across 7 bases. The receptor was derived from a female donor in good health, enrolled as a control in a pregnancy study. The sequencing used peripheral blood, collected after pregnancy. The CDR3 sequence: CATRSGGTNQETQYF. For the CDR3, the DNA is TGCGCCACCCGGTCTGGAGGGACTAACCAAGAGACCCAGTACTTC.